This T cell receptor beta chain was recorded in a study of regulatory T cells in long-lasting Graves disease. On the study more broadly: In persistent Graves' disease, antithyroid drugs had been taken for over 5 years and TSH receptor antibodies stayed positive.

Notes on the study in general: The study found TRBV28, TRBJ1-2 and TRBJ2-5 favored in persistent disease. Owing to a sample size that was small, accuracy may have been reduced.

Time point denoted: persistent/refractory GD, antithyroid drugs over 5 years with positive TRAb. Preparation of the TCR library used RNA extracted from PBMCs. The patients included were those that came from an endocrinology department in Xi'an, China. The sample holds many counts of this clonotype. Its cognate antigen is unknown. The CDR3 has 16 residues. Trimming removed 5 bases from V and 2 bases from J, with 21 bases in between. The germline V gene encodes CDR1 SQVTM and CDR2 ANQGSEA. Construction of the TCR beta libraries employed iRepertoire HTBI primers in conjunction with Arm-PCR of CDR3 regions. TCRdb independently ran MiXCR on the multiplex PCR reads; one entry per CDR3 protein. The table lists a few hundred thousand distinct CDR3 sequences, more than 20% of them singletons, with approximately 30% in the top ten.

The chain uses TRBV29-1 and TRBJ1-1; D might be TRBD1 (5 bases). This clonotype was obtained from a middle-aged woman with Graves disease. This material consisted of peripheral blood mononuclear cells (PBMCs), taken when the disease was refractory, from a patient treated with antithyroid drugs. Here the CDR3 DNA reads TGCAGCGTTCTTAGTAGTGAAGAGGGGAGTAACACTGAAGCTTTCTTT. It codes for CSVLSSEEGSNTEAFF.